Reported below is one T cell receptor beta chain. Seattle's cohort entered during active infection and was followed longitudinally. In the original workflow: Nucleated cell number was recorded as an estimate derived from reference gene primer amplification. Assay: immunoSEQ multiplex PCR; the TCRdb copy retains only in-frame clones and omits some. The V and J calls and clone size are taken from that table; D and trimming were inferred from the DNA. The profile covers approximately 200,000 clones, with under 90% appearing a single time and under 12% taken by the ten largest. This CDR3 is built from 12 residues. V was pared by 5 bases and J by 4 bases, with 0 bases of the junction left unmatched. The germline V gene encodes CDR1 LNHDA and CDR2 SQIVND (reference sequence). This record comes from a study of blood T cell repertoires in COVID-19. Whole-study context: T cells, B-cell-depleted T cells, or PBMCs provided the cDNA or gDNA that served as material.

The material sequenced was peripheral blood. This sequence joins TRBV19 and TRBJ2-3, with 7 bases aligning to TRBD2. The source is a woman aged 80 or older with COVID-19, enrolled during active disease. The CDR3 spells CASSGLADTQYF. CDR3 in DNA: TGTGCCAGTAGTGGACTAGCAGATACGCAGTATTTT.